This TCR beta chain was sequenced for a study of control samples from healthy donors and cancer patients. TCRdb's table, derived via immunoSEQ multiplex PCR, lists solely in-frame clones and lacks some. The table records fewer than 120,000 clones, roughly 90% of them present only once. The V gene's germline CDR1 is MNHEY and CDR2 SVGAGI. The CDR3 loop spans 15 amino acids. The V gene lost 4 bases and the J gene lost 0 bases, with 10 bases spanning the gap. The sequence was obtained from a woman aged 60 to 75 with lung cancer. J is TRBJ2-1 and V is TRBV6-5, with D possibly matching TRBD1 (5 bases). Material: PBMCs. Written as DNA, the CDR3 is TGTGCCAGCAGTTTGGGGCCCCCCTCCTACAATGAGCAGTTCTTC. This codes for CASSLGPPSYNEQFF.